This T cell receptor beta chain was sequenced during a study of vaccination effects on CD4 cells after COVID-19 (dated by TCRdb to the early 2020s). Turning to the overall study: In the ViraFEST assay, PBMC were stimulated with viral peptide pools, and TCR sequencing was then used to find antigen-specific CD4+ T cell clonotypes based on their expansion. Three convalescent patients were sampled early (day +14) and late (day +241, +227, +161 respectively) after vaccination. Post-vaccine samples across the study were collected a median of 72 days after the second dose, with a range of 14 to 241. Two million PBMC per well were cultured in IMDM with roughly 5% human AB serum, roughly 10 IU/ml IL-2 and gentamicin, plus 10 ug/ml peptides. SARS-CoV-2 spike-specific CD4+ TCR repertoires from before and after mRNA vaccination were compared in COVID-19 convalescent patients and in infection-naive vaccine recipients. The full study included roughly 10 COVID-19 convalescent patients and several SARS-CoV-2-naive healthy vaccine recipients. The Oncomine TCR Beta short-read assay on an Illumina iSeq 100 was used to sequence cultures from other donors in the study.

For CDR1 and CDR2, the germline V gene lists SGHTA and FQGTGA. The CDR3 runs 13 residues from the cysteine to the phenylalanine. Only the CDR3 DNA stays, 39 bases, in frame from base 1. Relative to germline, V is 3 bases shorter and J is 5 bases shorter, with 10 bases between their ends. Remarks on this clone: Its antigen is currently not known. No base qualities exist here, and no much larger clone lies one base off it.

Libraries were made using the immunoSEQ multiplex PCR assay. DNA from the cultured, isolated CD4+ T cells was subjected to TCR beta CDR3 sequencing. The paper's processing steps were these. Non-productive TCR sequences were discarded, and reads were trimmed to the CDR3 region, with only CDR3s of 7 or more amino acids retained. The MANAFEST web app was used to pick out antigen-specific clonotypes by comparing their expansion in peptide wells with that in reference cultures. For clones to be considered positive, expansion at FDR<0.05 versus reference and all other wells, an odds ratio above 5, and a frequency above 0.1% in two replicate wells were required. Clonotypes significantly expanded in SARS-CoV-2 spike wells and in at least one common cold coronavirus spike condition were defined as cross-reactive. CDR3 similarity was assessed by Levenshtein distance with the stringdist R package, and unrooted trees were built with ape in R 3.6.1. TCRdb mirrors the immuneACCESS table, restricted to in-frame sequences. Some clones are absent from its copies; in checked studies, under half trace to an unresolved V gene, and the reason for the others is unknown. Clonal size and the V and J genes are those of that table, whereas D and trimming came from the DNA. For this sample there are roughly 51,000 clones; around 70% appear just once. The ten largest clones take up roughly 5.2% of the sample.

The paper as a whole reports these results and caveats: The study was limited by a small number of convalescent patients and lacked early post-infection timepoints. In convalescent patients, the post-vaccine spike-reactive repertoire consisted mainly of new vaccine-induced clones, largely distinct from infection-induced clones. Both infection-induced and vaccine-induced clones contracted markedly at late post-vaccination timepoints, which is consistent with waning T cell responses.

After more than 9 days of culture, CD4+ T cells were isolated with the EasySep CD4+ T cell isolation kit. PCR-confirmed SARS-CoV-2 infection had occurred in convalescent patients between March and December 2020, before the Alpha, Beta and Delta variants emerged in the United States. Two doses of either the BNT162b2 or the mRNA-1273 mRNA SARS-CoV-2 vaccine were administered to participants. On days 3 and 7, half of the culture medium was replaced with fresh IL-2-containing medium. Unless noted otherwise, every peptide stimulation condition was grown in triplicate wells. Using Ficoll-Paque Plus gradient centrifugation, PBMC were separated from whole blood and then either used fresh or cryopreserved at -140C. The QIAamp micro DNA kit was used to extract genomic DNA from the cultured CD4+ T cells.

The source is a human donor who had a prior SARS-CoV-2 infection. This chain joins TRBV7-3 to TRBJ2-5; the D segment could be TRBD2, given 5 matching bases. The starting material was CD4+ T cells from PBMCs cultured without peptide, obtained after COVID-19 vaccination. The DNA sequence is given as TGTGCCAGCAGCTTCATCCCGGGGGAGACCCAGTACTTC. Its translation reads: CASSFIPGETQYF.